Following are 13 T cell receptor beta chains from one sample sequenced in a study of cytomegalovirus exposure and HLA in healthy donors. The PCR employed 60 Vbeta primers together with 13 Jbeta primers. Libraries were prepared by immunoSEQ multiplex PCR; TCRdb keeps only in-frame clonotypes and omits some of them. The data hold over 100,000 clones, with about 79% observed a single time. The sequenced sample consisted of PBMCs. These receptors were collected from a woman aged 18-29 years in good health and CMV-seropositive.

This clone has just a few counts. The rearrangement joins TRBV27 to TRBJ1-1; D unclear. The CDR3 totals 14 residues. The germline V and J ends were trimmed by 10 bases and 5 bases, with 20 bases remaining between them. The V gene's germline CDR1 is MNHEY and CDR2 SMNVEV (reference sequence). CDR3 nucleotide sequence: TGTGCCACACACGCCCGAGGAGGAAATACTGAAGCTTTCTTT. Translation gives CATHARGGNTEAFF.

J is TRBJ1-2 and V is TRBV28; tentative D call: TRBD1 (5 bases). Germline CDR1 MDHEN, CDR2 SYDVKM. Deletions cut 10 bases from V and 0 bases from J, with 12 bases between. This CDR3 is 13 amino acids long. CDR3 loop: CAISSGTNYGYTF. In nucleotides, the CDR3 is TGTGCCATCTCCTCAGGGACTAACTATGGCTACACCTTC.

The CDR3 protein is CASSFLTSLTDTQYF. The CDR3 nucleotides are TGTGCCAGCAGCTTTTTGACAAGCCTCACAGATACGCAGTATTTT. The V and J genes are TRBV7-9 and TRBJ2-3; D not resolved. Germline V gene lookup returns CDR1 SEHNR and CDR2 FQNEAQ (reference sequence). Trimming took off 3 bases at V and 2 bases at J, with 12 bases between the two ends. The CDR3 loop spans 15 amino acids.

The chain joins TRBV13 to TRBJ2-3; D gene ambiguous. The CDR3 loop spans 13 amino acids. Trimming shortened V by 1 base and J by 2 bases, and 4 bases separated the two germline ends. Germline V gives CDR1 PRHDT, CDR2 FYEKMQ (reference sequence). This CDR3 reads CASSLDITDTQYF. The CDR3 region has the DNA TGTGCCAGCAGCTTAGACATCACAGATACGCAGTATTTT.

This chain connects TRBV7-9 to TRBJ2-5; maybe TRBD2 (6 bases). CDR1 is SEHNR and CDR2 is FQNEAQ in the germline V gene (reference sequence). Trimming took off 1 base at V and 3 bases at J, with 15 bases between the two ends. This CDR3 region has 16 residues. CDR3 nucleotides: TGTGCCAGCAGCTTAGAGGGCGCGGTAGCGGAAGAGACCCAGTACTTC. This translates into CASSLEGAVAEETQYF.

Of note for this clone: One junction end does not reproduce the germline sequence, and a read error may be involved. V gene TRBV7-9 combines with J gene TRBJ1-1, with D tentatively TRBD1 (6 bases). The CDR3 has 14 residues. Germline V gene lookup returns CDR1 SEHNR and CDR2 FQNEAQ (reference sequence). The CDR3 is CASRQHDRIRGALF. CDR3 DNA: TGTGCCAGCAGACAACACGACAGGATACGGGGAGCTCTCTTT.

The chain links TRBV25-1 to TRBJ2-5; 10 nucleotides align to TRBD2. The CDR3 extends over 15 amino acids. Germline lookup yields CDR1 MGHDK and CDR2 SYGVNS. Losses at the gene ends were 5 bases for V and 5 bases for J; bases not matched to a gene: 8. Here the CDR3 reads CASSTGLAGVETQYF. In nucleotides, the CDR3 is TGTGCCAGCAGTACCGGCCTAGCGGGAGTGGAGACCCAGTACTTC.

This chain connects TRBV7-3 to TRBJ2-2; the D gene is possibly TRBD2 (6 bases). CDR3 size: 14 residues. Trimming cost V 6 bases and J 3 bases, with 11 bases left between them. CDR1 and CDR2 from the germline V gene are SGHTA and FQGTGA. This chain's CDR3 is CASRGRSYTGELFF. The CDR3 DNA reads as TGTGCCAGCAGAGGGAGGAGTTACACCGGGGAGCTGTTTTTT.

V is TRBV6-5 and J is TRBJ1-4; D call uncertain. Trimming cost V 0 bases and J 3 bases, with 8 bases left between them. The germline V gene encodes CDR1 MNHEY and CDR2 SVGAGI. The CDR3 has 15 amino acids. DNA of the CDR3: TGTGCCAGCAGTTACTCCGGCGGTTCTAATGAAAAACTGTTTTTT. It codes for CASSYSGGSNEKLFF.

V is TRBV19 and J is TRBJ2-7, with TRBD1 matching over 9 bases. CDR3 length: 16 residues. Germline V gene lookup returns CDR1 LNHDA and CDR2 SQIVND (reference sequence). J gave up 0 bases and V 9 bases, and 12 bases lay outside the gene matches. CDR3 protein: CASKMGGQGSSYEQYF. DNA for the CDR3: TGTGCCAGCAAGATGGGGGGACAGGGTAGCTCCTACGAGCAGTACTTC. Using reference TRBV19 and TRBJ2-7 for the parts outside the CDR3, the full variable domain is DGGITQSPKYLFRKEGQNVTLSCEQNLNHDAMYWYRQDPGQGLRLIYYSQIVNDFQKGDIAEGYSVSREKKESFPLTVTSAQKNPTAFYLCASKMGGQGSSYEQYFGPGTRLTVT.

The V call is TRBV11-1, the J call TRBJ2-1, with TRBD2 matching over 10 bases. The CDR3 has 15 residues. V lost 4 bases to trimming and J lost 3 bases; unmatched junction nucleotides: 3. Germline CDR1 and CDR2: SGHAT and FQDESV (reference sequence). CDR3 sequence: CASSSSGGFYNEQFF. For the CDR3, the DNA is TGTGCCAGCAGCTCTAGCGGGGGATTCTACAATGAGCAGTTCTTC.

CDR3 region: CASRLGGNEKLFF. The CDR3 region has the DNA TGTGCCAGCAGACTCGGCGGTAATGAAAAACTGTTTTTT. The rearrangement joins TRBV11-2 to TRBJ1-4; D call uncertain. Trimming removed 6 bases at V and 4 bases at J, with 9 bases between. The CDR3 contains 13 residues. CDR1 is SGHAT and CDR2 is FQNNGV in the germline V gene.

The chain uses TRBV6-5 and TRBJ2-1; TRBD2 matches 9 bases. Germline-derived CDR1 and CDR2 are MNHEY and SVGAGI. This CDR3 has 15 amino acids. After removal of 6 bases from V and 4 bases from J, the junction contained 7 bases not matched to a gene. CDR3 nucleotides: TGTGCCAGCAGCCTACCGGGACTAGCTTACAATGAGCAGTTCTTC. Translating gives CASSLPGLAYNEQFF.